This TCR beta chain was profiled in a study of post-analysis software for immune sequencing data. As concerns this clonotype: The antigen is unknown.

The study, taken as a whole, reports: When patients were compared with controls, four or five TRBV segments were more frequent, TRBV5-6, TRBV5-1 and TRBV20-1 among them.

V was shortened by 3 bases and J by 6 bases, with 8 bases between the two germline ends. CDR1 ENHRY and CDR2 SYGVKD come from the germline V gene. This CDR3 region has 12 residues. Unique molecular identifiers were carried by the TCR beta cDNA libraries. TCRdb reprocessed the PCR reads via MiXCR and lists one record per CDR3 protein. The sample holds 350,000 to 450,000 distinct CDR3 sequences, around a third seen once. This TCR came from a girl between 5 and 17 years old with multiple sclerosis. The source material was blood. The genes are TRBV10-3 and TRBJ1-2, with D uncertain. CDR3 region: CAISDDGDGYTF. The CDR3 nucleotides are TGTGCCATCAGTGATGATGGGGATGGCTACACCTTC.